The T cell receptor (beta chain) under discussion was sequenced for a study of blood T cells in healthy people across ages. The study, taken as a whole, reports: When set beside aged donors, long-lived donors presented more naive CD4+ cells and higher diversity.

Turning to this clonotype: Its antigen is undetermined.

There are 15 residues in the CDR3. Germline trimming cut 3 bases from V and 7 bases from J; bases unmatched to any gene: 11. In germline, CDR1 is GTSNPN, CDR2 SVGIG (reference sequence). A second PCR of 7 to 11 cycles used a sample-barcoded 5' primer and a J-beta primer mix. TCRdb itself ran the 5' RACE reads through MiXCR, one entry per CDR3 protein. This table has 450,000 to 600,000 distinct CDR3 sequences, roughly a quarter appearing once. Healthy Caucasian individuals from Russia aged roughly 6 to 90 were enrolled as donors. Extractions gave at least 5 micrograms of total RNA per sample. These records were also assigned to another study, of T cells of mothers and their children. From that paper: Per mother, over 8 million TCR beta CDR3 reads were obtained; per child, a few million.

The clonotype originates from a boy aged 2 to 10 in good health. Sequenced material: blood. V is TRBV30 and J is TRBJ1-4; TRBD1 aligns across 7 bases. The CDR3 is CAWSARGQPREKLFF. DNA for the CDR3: TGTGCCTGGAGCGCCCGGGGACAGCCTCGTGAAAAACTGTTTTTT.